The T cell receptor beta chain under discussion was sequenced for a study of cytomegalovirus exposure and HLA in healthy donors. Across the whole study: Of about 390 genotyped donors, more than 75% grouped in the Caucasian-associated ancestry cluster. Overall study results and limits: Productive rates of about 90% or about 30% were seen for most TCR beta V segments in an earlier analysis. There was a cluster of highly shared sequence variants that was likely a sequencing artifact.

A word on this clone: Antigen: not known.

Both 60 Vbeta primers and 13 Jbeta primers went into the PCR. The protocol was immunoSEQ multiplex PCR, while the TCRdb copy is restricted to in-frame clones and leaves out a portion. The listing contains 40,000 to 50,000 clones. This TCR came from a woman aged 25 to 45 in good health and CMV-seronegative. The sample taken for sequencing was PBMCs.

The CDR3 protein is CASSYGGRGTAAGNTIYF. For the CDR3, the DNA is TGTGCCAGCAGTTACGGCGGGAGGGGAACGGCTGCTGGAAACACCATATATTTT. This chain joins TRBV6-8 and TRBJ1-3; D is perhaps TRBD1 (5 bases). CDR3 length: 18 amino acids. CDR1 is MNHGY, CDR2 SAAAGT, per germline. V was pared by 2 bases and J by 2 bases, with 19 bases between.